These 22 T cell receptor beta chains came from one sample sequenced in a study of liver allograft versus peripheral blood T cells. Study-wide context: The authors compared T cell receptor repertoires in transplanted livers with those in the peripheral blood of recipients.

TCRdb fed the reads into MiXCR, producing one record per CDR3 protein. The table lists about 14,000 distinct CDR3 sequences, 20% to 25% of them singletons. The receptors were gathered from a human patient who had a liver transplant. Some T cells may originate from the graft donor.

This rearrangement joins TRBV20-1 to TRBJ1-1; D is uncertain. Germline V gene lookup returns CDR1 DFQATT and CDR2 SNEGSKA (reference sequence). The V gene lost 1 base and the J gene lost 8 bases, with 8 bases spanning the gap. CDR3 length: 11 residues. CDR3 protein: CSARGVGEAFF. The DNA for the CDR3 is TGCAGTGCTAGAGGAGTGGGGGAAGCTTTCTTT.

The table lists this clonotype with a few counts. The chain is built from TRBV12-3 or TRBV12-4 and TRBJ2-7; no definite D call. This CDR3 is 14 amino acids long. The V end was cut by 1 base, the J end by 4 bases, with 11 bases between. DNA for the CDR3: TGTGCCAGCAGTTTAGTCAGAGAGACTTACGAGCAGTACTTC. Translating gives CASSLVRETYEQYF.

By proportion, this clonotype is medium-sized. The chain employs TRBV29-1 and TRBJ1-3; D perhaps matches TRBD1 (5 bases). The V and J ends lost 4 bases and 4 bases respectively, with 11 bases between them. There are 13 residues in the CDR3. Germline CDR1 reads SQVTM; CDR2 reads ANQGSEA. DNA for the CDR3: TGCAGCGTTGCGGACAAAGCGGGAAACACCATATATTTT. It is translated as CSVADKAGNTIYF.

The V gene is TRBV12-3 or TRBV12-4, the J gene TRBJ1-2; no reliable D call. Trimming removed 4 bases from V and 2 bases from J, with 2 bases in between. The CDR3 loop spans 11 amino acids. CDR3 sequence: CASSSNYGYTF. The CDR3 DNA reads TGTGCCAGCAGTTCAAACTATGGCTACACCTTC.

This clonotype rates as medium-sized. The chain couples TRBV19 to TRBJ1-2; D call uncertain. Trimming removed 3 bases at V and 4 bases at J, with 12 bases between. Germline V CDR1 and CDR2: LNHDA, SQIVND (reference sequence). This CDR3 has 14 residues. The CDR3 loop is CASSIGFNSYGYTF. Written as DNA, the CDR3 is TGTGCCAGTAGTATTGGGTTTAACAGCTATGGCTACACCTTC. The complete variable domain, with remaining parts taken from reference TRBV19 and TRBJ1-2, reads DGGITQSPKYLFRKEGQNVTLSCEQNLNHDAMYWYRQDPGQGLRLIYYSQIVNDFQKGDIAEGYSVSREKKESFPLTVTSAQKNPTAFYLCASSIGFNSYGYTFGSGTRLTVV.

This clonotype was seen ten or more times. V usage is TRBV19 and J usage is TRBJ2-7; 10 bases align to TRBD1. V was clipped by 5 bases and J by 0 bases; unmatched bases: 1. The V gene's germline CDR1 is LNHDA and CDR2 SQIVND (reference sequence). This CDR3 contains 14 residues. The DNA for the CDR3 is TGTGCCAGTAGTCGGGACAGGGGCTCCTACGAGCAGTACTTC. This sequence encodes CASSRDRGSYEQYF.

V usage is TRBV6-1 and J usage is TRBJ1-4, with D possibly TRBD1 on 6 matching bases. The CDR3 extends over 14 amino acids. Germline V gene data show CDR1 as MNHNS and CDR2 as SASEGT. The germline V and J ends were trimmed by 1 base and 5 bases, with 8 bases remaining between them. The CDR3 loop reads CASSEGTVNEKLFF. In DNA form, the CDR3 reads TGTGCCAGCAGTGAAGGGACAGTGAATGAAAAACTGTTTTTT.

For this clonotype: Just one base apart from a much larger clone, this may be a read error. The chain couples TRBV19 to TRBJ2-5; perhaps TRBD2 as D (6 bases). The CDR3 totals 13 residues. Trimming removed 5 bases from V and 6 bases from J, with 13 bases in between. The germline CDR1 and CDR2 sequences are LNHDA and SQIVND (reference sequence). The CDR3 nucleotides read TGTGCCAGTAGTCTGGCTAGCGAGAAGACCCAGTACTTC. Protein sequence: CASSLASEKTQYF.

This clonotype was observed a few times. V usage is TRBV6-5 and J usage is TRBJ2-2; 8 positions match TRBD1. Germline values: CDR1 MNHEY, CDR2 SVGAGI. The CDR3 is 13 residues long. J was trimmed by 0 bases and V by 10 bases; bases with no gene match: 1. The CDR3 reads CATGQANTGELFF. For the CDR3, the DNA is TGTGCCACGGGACAGGCGAACACCGGGGAGCTGTTTTTT.

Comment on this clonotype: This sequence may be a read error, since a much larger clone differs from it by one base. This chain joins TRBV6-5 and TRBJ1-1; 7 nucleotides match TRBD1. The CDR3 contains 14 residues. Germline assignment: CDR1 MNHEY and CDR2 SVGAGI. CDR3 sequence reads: CVSSYFGQDTEAFF. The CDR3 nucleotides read TGTGTCAGCAGTTACTTTGGACAGGACACTGAAGCTTTCTTT.

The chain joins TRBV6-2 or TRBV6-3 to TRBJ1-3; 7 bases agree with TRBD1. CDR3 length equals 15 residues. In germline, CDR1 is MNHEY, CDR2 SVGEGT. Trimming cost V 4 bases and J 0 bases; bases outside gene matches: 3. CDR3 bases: TGTGCCAGCAGTTGGACAGGTTTCTCTGGAAACACCATATATTTT. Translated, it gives CASSWTGFSGNTIYF.

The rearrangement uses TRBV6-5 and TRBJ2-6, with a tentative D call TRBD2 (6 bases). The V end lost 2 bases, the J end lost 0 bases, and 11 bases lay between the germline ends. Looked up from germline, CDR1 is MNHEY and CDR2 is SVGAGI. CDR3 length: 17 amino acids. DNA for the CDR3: TGTGCCAGCAGTTACACGGGGACTTTCTCTGGGGCCAACGTCCTGACTTTC. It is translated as CASSYTGTFSGANVLTF.

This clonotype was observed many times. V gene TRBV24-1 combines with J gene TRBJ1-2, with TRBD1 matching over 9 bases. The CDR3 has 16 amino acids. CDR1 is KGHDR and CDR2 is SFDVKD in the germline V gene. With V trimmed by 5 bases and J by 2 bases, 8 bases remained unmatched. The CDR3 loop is CATSVLQGAKNYGYTF. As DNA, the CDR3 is TGTGCCACCAGTGTCCTACAGGGGGCAAAAAACTATGGCTACACCTTC.

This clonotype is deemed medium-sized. For the CDR3, the DNA is TGTGCCAGCAGTGAGGGAGCCCAGCCCCAGCATTTT. It encodes CASSEGAQPQHF. The chain uses TRBV6-1 and TRBJ1-5, with unresolved D. Trimming took off 3 bases at V and 7 bases at J, with 7 bases between the two ends. Germline CDR1 MNHNS, CDR2 SASEGT. This CDR3 region has 12 residues.

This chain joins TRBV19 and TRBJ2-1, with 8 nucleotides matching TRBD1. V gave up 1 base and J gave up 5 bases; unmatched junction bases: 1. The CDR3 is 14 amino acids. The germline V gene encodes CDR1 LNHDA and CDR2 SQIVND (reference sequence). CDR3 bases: TGTGCCAGTAGTATAGTGACAGGGGACAATGAGCAGTTCTTC. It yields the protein CASSIVTGDNEQFF.

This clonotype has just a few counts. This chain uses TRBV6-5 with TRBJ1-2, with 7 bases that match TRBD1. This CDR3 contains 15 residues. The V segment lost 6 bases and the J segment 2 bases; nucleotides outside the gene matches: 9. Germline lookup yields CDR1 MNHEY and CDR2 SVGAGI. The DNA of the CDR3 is TGTGCCAGCAGCCGACTACAGGGGATGAACTATGGCTACACCTTC. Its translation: CASSRLQGMNYGYTF.

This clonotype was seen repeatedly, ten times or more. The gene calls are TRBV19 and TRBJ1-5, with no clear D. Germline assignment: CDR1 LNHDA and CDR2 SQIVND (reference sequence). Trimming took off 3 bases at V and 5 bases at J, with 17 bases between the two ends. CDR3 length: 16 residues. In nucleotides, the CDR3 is TGTGCCAGTAGTATCCTTTCCACGGAAAGGCATCAGCCCCAGCATTTT. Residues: CASSILSTERHQPQHF.

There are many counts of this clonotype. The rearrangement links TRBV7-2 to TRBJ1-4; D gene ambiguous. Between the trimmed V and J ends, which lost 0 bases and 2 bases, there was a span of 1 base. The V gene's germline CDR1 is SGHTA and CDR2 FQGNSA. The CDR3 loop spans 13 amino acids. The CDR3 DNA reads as TGTGCCAGCAGCTTAGCGACTAATGAAAAACTGTTTTTT. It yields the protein CASSLATNEKLFF.

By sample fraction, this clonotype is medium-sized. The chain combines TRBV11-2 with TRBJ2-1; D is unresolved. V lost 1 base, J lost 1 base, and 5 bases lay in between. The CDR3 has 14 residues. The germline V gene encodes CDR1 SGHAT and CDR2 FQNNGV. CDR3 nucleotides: TGTGCCAGCAGCTTAGTTATGTCCTACAATGAGCAGTTCTTC. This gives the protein CASSLVMSYNEQFF.

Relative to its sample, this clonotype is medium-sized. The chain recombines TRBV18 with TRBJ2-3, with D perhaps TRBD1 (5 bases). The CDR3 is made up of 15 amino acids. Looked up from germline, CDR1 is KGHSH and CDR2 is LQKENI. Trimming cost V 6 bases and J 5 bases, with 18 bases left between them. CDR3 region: CASSPGYQDLDTQYF. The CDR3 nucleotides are TGTGCCAGCTCCCCAGGGTACCAGGACCTAGATACGCAGTATTTT.

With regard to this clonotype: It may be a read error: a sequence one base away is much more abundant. CDR3 in amino acids: CASSYVEGPNYEQYF. Here the CDR3 DNA reads TGTGCCAGCAGTTACGTAGAAGGGCCAAACTACGAGCAGTACTTC. This chain joins TRBV6-1 and TRBJ2-7; D gene ambiguous. The CDR3 contains 15 residues. V lost 5 bases and J lost 3, with 17 bases in between. Per the germline V gene, CDR1 is MNHNS and CDR2 is SASEGT.

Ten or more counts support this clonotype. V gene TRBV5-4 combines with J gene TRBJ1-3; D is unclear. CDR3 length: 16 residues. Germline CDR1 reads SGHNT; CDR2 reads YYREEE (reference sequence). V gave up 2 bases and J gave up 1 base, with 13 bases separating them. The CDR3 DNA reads TGTGCCAGCAGCTTTTTAGGTAGTGGTTCTGGAAACACCATATATTTT. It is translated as CASSFLGSGSGNTIYF.